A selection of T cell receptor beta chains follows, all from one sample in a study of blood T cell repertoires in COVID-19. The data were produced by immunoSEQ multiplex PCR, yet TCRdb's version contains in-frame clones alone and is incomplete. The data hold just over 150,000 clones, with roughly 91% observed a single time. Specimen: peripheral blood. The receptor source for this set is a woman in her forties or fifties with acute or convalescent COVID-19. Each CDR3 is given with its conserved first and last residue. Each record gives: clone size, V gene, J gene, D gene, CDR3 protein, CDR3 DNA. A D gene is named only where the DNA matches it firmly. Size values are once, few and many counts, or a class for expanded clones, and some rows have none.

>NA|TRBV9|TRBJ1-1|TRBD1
CASSVGTGWDGTEAFF
TGTGCCAGCAGCGTAGGGACAGGGTGGGATGGCACTGAAGCTTTCTTT
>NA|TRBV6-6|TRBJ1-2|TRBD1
CASSDNRGIGGYTF
TGTGCCAGCAGTGACAACAGGGGAATAGGGGGCTACACCTTC
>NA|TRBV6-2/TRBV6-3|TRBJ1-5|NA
CASSPFGQGGQPQHF
TGTGCCAGCAGCCCGTTTGGGCAGGGCGGTCAGCCCCAGCATTTT
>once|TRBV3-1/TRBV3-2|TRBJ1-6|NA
CASSQAGRGISPLHF
TGTGCCAGCAGCCAGGCGGGGAGGGGGATCTCACCCCTCCACTTT
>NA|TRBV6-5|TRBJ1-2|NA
CASRIGVGVGGYTF
TGTGCCAGCAGAATAGGGGTTGGGGTTGGTGGCTACACCTTC
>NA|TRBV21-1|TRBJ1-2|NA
CASSPWDRTHLLYGYTF
TGTGCCAGCAGCCCGTGGGACAGGACACACCTTCTATATGGCTACACCTTC
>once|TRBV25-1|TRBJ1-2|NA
CASSESRYGYTF
TGTGCCAGCAGTGAATCTCGTTATGGCTACACCTTC
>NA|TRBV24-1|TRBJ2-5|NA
CATSVGGGTQYF
TGTGCCACCAGTGTCGGGGGTGGGACCCAGTACTTC
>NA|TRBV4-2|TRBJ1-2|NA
CASSQEGRVGGYTF
TGTGCCAGCAGCCAAGAAGGCAGGGTCGGTGGCTACACCTTC
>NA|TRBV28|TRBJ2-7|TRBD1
CASSSDRGHEQYF
TGTGCCAGCAGTTCGGACAGGGGTCACGAGCAGTACTTC
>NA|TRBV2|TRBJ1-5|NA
CASGRAGQSNQPQHF
TGTGCCAGCGGCCGGGCCGGACAGAGCAATCAGCCCCAGCATTTT
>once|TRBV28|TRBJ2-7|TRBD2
CASSFSGLGDEQYF
TGTGCCAGCAGTTTTTCGGGACTAGGTGACGAGCAGTACTTC
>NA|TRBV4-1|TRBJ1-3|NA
CASIADIHRGGKNTIYF
TGCGCCAGCATCGCGGACATCCATAGGGGGGGCAAGAACACCATATATTTT
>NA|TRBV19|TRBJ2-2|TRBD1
CASSIGRTGAGELFF
TGTGCCAGTAGTATAGGTCGGACAGGGGCCGGGGAGCTGTTTTTT
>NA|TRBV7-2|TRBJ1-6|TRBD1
CASSLLFDRGYSPLHF
TGTGCCAGCAGCTTATTGTTTGACAGGGGATATTCACCCCTCCACTTT
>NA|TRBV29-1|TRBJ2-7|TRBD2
CSVELGFGGDEQYF
TGCAGCGTTGAACTGGGCTTTGGGGGGGACGAGCAGTACTTC
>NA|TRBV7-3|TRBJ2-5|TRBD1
CASSRQGQETQYF
TGTGCCAGCAGCCGACAGGGCCAAGAGACCCAGTACTTC
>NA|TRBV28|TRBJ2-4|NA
CASRDTKNIQYF
TGTGCCAGCAGAGACACCAAAAACATTCAGTACTTC
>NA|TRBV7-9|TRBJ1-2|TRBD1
CASSFLQGLDYGYTF
TGTGCCAGCAGCTTCCTACAGGGGTTAGACTATGGCTACACCTTC
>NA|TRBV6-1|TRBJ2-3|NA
CASSDGGSADTQYF
TGTGCCAGCAGTGACGGGGGTAGCGCAGATACGCAGTATTTT
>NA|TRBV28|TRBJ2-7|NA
CASRLQQGEQYF
TGTGCCAGCAGACTACAACAGGGCGAGCAGTACTTC
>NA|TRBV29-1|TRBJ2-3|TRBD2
CSVAWGGSTDTQYF
TGCAGCGTTGCGTGGGGGGGAAGCACAGATACGCAGTATTTT
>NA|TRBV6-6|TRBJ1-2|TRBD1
CASSAQTGNGYTF
TGTGCCAGCAGTGCCCAGACAGGGAACGGCTACACCTTC
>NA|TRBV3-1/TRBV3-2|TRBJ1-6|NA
CASSQATGSYNSPLHF
TGTGCCAGCAGCCAAGCGACGGGTTCCTATAATTCACCCCTCCACTTT
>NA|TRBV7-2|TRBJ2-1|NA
CASSLGGSFYNEQFF
TGTGCCAGCAGCTTAGGCGGCAGCTTCTACAATGAGCAGTTCTTC
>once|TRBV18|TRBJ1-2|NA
CASSPESNYGYTF
TGTGCCAGCTCACCAGAGAGTAACTATGGCTACACCTTC
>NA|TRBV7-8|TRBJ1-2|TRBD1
CASSPPGQGGDGYTF
TGTGCCAGCAGCCCTCCGGGACAGGGAGGCGATGGCTACACCTTC
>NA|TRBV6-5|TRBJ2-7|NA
CASTKLGGGSYEQYF
TGTGCCAGCACTAAACTCGGCGGAGGTTCCTACGAGCAGTACTTC
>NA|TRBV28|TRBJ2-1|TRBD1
CASSLWTTGTDNEQFF
TGTGCCAGCAGTTTATGGACTACCGGGACAGACAATGAGCAGTTCTTC
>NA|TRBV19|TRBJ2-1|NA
CASSRGQSSYNEQFF
TGTGCCAGTAGCCGCGGACAGAGCTCCTACAATGAGCAGTTCTTC
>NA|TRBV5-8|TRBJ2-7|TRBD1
CASSFVPGQGYEQYF
TGTGCCAGCAGCTTTGTGCCGGGACAGGGCTACGAGCAGTACTTC
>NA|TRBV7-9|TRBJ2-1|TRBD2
CASSLDGRAYNEQFF
TGTGCCAGCAGCTTGGACGGGAGGGCCTACAATGAGCAGTTCTTC
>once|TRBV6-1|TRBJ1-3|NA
CASSEAGSGNTIYF
TGTGCCAGCAGTGAAGCCGGCTCTGGAAACACCATATATTTT
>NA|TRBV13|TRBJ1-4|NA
CASSANRVREKLFF
TGTGCCAGCAGCGCTAACAGGGTGAGAGAAAAACTGTTTTTT
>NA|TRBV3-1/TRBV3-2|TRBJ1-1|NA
CASSQEGGQLTEAFF
TGTGCCAGCAGCCAAGAAGGGGGACAACTCACTGAAGCTTTCTTT
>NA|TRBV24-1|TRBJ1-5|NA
CATSPRGEGPQHF
TGTGCCACCAGTCCCAGGGGCGAAGGGCCCCAGCATTTT
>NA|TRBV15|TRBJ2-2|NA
CATSRGGSGELFF
TGTGCCACCAGCAGAGGGGGCTCCGGGGAGCTGTTTTTT
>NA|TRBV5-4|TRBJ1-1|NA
CASSSPTGGDTEAFF
TGTGCCAGCAGCTCCCCGACGGGGGGGGACACTGAAGCTTTCTTT
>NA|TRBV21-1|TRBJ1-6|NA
CASRWGRGVRSYNSPLHF
TGTGCCAGCCGGTGGGGGCGAGGAGTCCGCTCCTATAATTCACCCCTCCACTTT
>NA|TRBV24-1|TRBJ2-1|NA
CATSASGVGDNEQFF
TGTGCCACCAGTGCATCAGGGGTCGGGGACAATGAGCAGTTCTTC
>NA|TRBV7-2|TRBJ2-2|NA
CASSLGQGITGELFF
TGTGCCAGCAGCTTAGGGCAGGGGATAACCGGGGAGCTGTTTTTT
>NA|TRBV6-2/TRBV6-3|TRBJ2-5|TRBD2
CASSTTSGKETQYF
TGTGCCAGCAGCACAACTAGCGGGAAAGAGACCCAGTACTTC
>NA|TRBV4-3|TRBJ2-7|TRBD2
CASSQVGAGNNEQYF
TGCGCCAGCAGCCAAGTCGGAGCGGGAAACAACGAGCAGTACTTC
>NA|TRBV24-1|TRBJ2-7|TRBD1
CATSDSPSAGTGTHEQYF
TGTGCCACCAGTGACTCTCCCTCAGCCGGGACAGGGACCCACGAGCAGTACTTC
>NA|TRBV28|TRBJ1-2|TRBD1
CASSSTGGIYGYTF
TGTGCCAGCAGTTCCACAGGGGGCATCTATGGCTACACCTTC
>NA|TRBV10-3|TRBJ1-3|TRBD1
CAIRWDRAKGNTIYF
TGTGCCATCCGATGGGACAGGGCGAAAGGAAACACCATATATTTT
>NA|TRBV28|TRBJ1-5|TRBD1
CASSRTGGRIQTSNQPQHF
TGTGCCAGCAGCCGGACAGGGGGAAGGATACAGACTAGCAATCAGCCCCAGCATTTT
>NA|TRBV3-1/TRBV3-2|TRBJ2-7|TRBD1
CASSLATGGSYEQYF
TGTGCCAGCAGCCTGGCGACAGGGGGGTCCTACGAGCAGTACTTC
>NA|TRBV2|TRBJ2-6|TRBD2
CASHRNLLAGGHSGANVLTF
TGTGCCAGCCACAGAAACCTACTAGCGGGGGGACACTCTGGGGCCAACGTCCTGACTTTC
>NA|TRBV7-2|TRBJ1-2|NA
CASSPGQNRIYTF
TGTGCCAGCAGCCCCGGACAGAATCGTATTTACACCTTC
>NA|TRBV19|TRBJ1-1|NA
CASSIGRGRAEAFF
TGTGCCAGTAGTATAGGGAGGGGAAGGGCTGAAGCTTTCTTT
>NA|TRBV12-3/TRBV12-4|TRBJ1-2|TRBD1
CASSPGQGQGYTF
TGTGCCAGCAGTCCTGGACAGGGGCAAGGCTACACCTTC